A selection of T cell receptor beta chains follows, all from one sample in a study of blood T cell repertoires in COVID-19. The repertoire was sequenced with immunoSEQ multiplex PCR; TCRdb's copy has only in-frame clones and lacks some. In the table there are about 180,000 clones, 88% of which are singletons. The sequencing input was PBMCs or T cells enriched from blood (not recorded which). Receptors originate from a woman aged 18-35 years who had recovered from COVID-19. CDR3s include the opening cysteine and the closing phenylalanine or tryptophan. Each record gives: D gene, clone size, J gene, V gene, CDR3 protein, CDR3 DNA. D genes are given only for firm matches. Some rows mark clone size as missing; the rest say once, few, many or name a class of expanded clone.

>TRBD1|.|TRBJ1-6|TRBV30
CAWGTGASPLHF
TGTGCCTGGGGGACAGGGGCTTCACCCCTCCACTTT
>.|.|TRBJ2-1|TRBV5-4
CASSGTYYNEQFF
TGTGCCAGCTCGGGGACTTACTACAATGAGCAGTTCTTC
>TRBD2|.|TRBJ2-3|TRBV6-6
CASSPGLAGGTDTQYF
TGTGCCAGCAGTCCCGGACTAGCGGGAGGCACAGATACGCAGTATTTT
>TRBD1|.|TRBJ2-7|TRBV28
CASLGQGQTYEQYF
TGTGCCAGCCTCGGTCAGGGACAGACCTACGAGCAGTACTTC
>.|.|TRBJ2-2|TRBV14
CASSQDLAGNTGELFF
TGTGCCAGCAGCCAAGATCTCGCGGGTAACACCGGGGAGCTGTTTTTT
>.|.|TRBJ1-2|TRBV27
CASSSRGGNGYTF
TGTGCCAGCAGCTCGCGGGGGGGGAATGGCTACACCTTC
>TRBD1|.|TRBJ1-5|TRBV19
CASRGQGRSNQPQHF
TGTGCCAGTAGGGGACAGGGGCGTAGCAATCAGCCCCAGCATTTT
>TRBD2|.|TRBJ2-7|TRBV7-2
CASSPLTSGGSYEQYF
TGTGCCAGCAGCCCTTTGACTAGCGGGGGGAGTTACGAGCAGTACTTC
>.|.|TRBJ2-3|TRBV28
CASSFGSGTDTQYF
TGTGCCAGCAGTTTCGGGTCGGGCACAGATACGCAGTATTTT
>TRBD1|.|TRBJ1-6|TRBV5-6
CASSRGDSQNSPLHF
TGTGCCAGCAGCCGCGGGGACAGCCAAAATTCACCCCTCCACTTT
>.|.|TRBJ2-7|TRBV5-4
CASSPDSHYEQYF
TGTGCCAGCAGCCCGGACTCACACTACGAGCAGTACTTC
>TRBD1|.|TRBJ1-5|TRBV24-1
CATSDRPRGYTQPDQPQHF
TGTGCCACCAGTGACCGCCCCAGGGGGTACACACAACCAGATCAGCCCCAGCATTTT
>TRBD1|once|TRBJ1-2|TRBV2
CASREGQDYGYTF
TGTGCCAGCAGAGAAGGACAGGACTATGGCTACACCTTC
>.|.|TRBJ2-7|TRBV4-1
CASSQTRGYEQYF
TGCGCCAGCAGCCAAACAAGGGGCTACGAGCAGTACTTC
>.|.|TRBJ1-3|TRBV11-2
CASSPVEGNTIYF
TGTGCCAGCAGCCCTGTCGAGGGAAACACCATATATTTT
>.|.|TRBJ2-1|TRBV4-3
CASSQNALGPNEQFF
TGCGCCAGCAGCCAAAACGCACTAGGCCCCAATGAGCAGTTCTTC
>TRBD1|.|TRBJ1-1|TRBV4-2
CASTHAGTGGEGGMNTEAFF
TGTGCCAGCACCCATGCCGGGACAGGGGGCGAAGGAGGAATGAACACTGAAGCTTTCTTT
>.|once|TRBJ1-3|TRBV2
CASALVQISGNTIYF
TGTGCCAGCGCACTTGTACAGATATCTGGAAACACCATATATTTT
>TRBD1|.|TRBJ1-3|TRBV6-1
CASSVLPGQASGNTIYF
TGTGCCAGCAGTGTACTCCCGGGACAGGCCTCTGGAAACACCATATATTTT
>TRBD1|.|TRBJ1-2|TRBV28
CASSLGDSLYGYTF
TGTGCCAGCAGTTTAGGGGACAGCCTTTATGGCTACACCTTC
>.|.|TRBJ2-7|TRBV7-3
CASSSVYGYEQYF
TGTGCCAGCAGCTCGGTCTATGGCTACGAGCAGTACTTC
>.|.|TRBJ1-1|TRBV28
CASSFFRSGNTEAFF
TGTGCCAGCAGTTTTTTTCGGTCAGGGAACACTGAAGCTTTCTTT
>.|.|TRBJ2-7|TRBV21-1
CAGNLTDRYYEQYF
TGTGCCGGCAACTTGACAGATCGCTACTACGAGCAGTACTTC
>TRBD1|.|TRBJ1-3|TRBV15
CATSRVGGGDPGNTIYF
TGTGCCACCAGCAGAGTCGGAGGGGGCGATCCCGGAAACACCATATATTTT
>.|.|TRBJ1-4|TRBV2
CASETGRANEKLFF
TGTGCCAGCGAAACAGGGCGGGCTAATGAAAAACTGTTTTTT
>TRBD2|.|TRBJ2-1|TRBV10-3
CAISEFTSGYEQFF
TGTGCCATCAGTGAGTTCACTAGCGGGTATGAGCAGTTCTTC
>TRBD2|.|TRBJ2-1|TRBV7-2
CASSTRLAEQFF
TGTGCCAGCAGCACCCGACTAGCGGAGCAGTTCTTC
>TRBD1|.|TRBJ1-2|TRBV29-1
CSVEGVAGQGAYGYTF
TGCAGCGTTGAGGGGGTGGCTGGGCAGGGGGCCTATGGCTACACCTTC
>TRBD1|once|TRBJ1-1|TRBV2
CASSELGQGATEAFF
TGTGCCAGCAGTGAATTAGGACAGGGGGCAACTGAAGCTTTCTTT
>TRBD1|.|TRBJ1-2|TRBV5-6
CASSLEGTGKYGYTF
TGTGCCAGCAGCTTGGAGGGGACAGGAAAGTATGGCTACACCTTC
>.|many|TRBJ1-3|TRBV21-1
CASSKGQTGDSQYSGNTIYF
TGTGCCAGCAGCAAGGGGCAGACTGGGGACAGCCAATACTCTGGAAACACCATATATTTT
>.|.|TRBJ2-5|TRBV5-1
CASSLEVAVVETQYF
TGCGCCAGCAGCTTGGAAGTGGCCGTCGTGGAGACCCAGTACTTC
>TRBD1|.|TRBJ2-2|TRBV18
CASSRDRLNTGELFF
TGTGCCAGCTCACGGGACAGGTTAAACACCGGGGAGCTGTTTTTT
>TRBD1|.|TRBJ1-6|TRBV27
CASRRDRLVPLHF
TGTGCCAGCAGGCGGGACAGATTAGTACCCCTCCACTTT
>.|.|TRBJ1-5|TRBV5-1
CASSLTGFDQPQHF
TGCGCCAGCAGCTTGACAGGCTTCGATCAGCCCCAGCATTTT
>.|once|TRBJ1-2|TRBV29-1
CSGVTGSSVYGYTF
TGCAGCGGTGTGACAGGATCCAGTGTCTATGGCTACACCTTC
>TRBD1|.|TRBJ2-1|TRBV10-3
CAISESDRDNEQFF
TGTGCCATCAGTGAGTCGGACAGGGACAATGAGCAGTTCTTC
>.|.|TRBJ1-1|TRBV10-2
CASNGAQETEAFF
TGCGCCAGCAATGGGGCCCAGGAGACTGAAGCTTTCTTT
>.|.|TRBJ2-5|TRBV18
CASSFPMVDQYF
TGTGCCAGCTCGTTTCCGATGGTAGACCAGTACTTC
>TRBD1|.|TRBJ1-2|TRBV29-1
CSVQSHPGTGSNYGYTF
TGCAGCGTTCAGTCCCACCCGGGGACAGGATCAAACTATGGCTACACCTTC
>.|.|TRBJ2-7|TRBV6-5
CATEAPAVWEQYF
TGTGCCACCGAGGCTCCGGCGGTGTGGGAGCAGTACTTC
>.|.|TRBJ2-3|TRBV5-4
CASSSRRQTVTDTQYF
TGTGCCAGCAGCTCCCGCCGACAGACCGTCACAGATACGCAGTATTTT
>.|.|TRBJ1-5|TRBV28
CASTGSNQPQHF
TGTGCCAGCACCGGGTCCAATCAGCCCCAGCATTTT
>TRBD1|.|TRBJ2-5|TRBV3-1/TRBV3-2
CASRPDRAQETQYF
TGTGCCAGCAGGCCCGACAGGGCTCAAGAGACCCAGTACTTC
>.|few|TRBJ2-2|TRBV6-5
CASSYGPRAGELFF
TGTGCCAGCAGTTACGGGCCCAGGGCCGGGGAGCTGTTTTTT
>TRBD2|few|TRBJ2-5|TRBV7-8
CASSLAWAGGPETQYF
TGTGCCAGCAGCTTAGCTTGGGCGGGGGGGCCAGAGACCCAGTACTTC
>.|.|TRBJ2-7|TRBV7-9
CASTDLAPPTSYEQYF
TGTGCCAGCACCGATCTCGCCCCTCCTACCTCCTACGAGCAGTACTTC